These T cell receptor beta chains were read from a single sample in a study of blood T cell repertoires in COVID-19. Only in-frame clones appear in the TCRdb table, and some are missing; sequencing was by immunoSEQ multiplex PCR. This sample carries approximately 110,000 clones, approximately 90% of them seen once, and the ten largest clones take roughly 30%. Sample: peripheral blood. All receptors derive from a woman older than 75 with acute or convalescent COVID-19. Both conserved end residues are part of each CDR3. A D gene is named only where the DNA matches it firmly. Size is stated for part of the rows, as once, few or many counts, or as a class when the clone is expanded.

clone_size: NA; v_call: TRBV19; j_call: TRBJ1-5; d_call: NA; cdr3_aa: CASSFLGQFPSNQPQHF; cdr3_nt: TGTGCCAGTAGTTTCCTCGGACAATTTCCTAGCAATCAGCCCCAGCATTTT
clone_size: NA; v_call: TRBV5-1; j_call: TRBJ2-2; d_call: TRBD1; cdr3_aa: CASSATGGSTGELFF; cdr3_nt: TGCGCCAGCAGCGCCACAGGGGGCTCGACCGGGGAGCTGTTTTTT
clone_size: few; v_call: TRBV14; j_call: TRBJ2-1; d_call: TRBD2; cdr3_aa: CASSQPRTSAHNEQFF; cdr3_nt: TGTGCCAGCAGCCAACCTAGGACTAGCGCGCACAATGAGCAGTTCTTC
clone_size: NA; v_call: TRBV7-8; j_call: TRBJ2-5; d_call: TRBD2; cdr3_aa: CASSLDSPGGWETQYF; cdr3_nt: TGTGCCAGCAGCTTAGATAGCCCCGGGGGGTGGGAGACCCAGTACTTC
clone_size: NA; v_call: TRBV15; j_call: TRBJ2-7; d_call: TRBD2; cdr3_aa: CATSRERTSPYEQYF; cdr3_nt: TGTGCCACCAGCAGGGAAAGGACTAGCCCCTACGAGCAGTACTTC
clone_size: few; v_call: TRBV3-1/TRBV3-2; j_call: TRBJ1-2; d_call: NA; cdr3_aa: CASSPGPRAYYGYTF; cdr3_nt: TGTGCCAGCAGCCCAGGGCCTAGGGCTTACTATGGCTACACCTTC
clone_size: NA; v_call: TRBV29-1; j_call: TRBJ2-1; d_call: TRBD1; cdr3_aa: CSVEDTGGRSNEQFF; cdr3_nt: TGCAGCGTTGAAGATACAGGGGGGAGATCAAATGAGCAGTTCTTC
clone_size: NA; v_call: TRBV6-6; j_call: TRBJ2-7; d_call: TRBD2; cdr3_aa: CASSYEAGTSNDEQYF; cdr3_nt: TGTGCCAGCAGTTACGAGGCTGGGACTAGCAACGACGAGCAGTACTTC
clone_size: NA; v_call: TRBV11-2; j_call: TRBJ1-1; d_call: NA; cdr3_aa: CASSASTGNTEAFF; cdr3_nt: TGTGCCAGCAGCGCTTCCACGGGGAACACTGAAGCTTTCTTT
clone_size: NA; v_call: TRBV2; j_call: TRBJ2-7; d_call: TRBD1; cdr3_aa: CATQQGSFTYEQYF; cdr3_nt: TGTGCCACCCAACAGGGGTCTTTTACCTACGAGCAGTACTTC
clone_size: once; v_call: TRBV4-2; j_call: TRBJ2-2; d_call: TRBD2; cdr3_aa: CASSPGTSGGVANTGELFF; cdr3_nt: TGTGCCAGCAGTCCAGGGACTAGCGGGGGGGTCGCGAACACCGGGGAGCTGTTTTTT
clone_size: few; v_call: TRBV27; j_call: TRBJ2-7; d_call: NA; cdr3_aa: CASSPLGSRSGGTHEQYF; cdr3_nt: TGTGCCAGCAGTCCGCTAGGGTCGCGATCGGGGGGCACCCACGAGCAGTACTTC
clone_size: NA; v_call: TRBV29-1; j_call: TRBJ2-3; d_call: NA; cdr3_aa: CSAAIQGYTDTQYF; cdr3_nt: TGCAGCGCGGCAATCCAGGGGTACACAGATACGCAGTATTTT
clone_size: NA; v_call: TRBV29-1; j_call: TRBJ2-7; d_call: NA; cdr3_aa: CSVGRGTYEQYF; cdr3_nt: TGCAGCGTTGGTAGGGGTACCTACGAGCAGTACTTC
clone_size: NA; v_call: TRBV12-3/TRBV12-4; j_call: TRBJ2-7; d_call: NA; cdr3_aa: CASRHGVSEQYF; cdr3_nt: TGTGCCAGCAGACACGGAGTCTCCGAGCAGTACTTC
clone_size: NA; v_call: TRBV3-1/TRBV3-2; j_call: TRBJ1-4; d_call: NA; cdr3_aa: CASSQAGTMSNEKLFF; cdr3_nt: TGTGCCAGCAGCCAGGCCGGGACAATGTCAAATGAAAAACTGTTTTTT
clone_size: NA; v_call: TRBV7-9; j_call: TRBJ1-2; d_call: NA; cdr3_aa: CASSITGFGYTF; cdr3_nt: TGTGCCAGCAGCATAACAGGGTTTGGCTACACCTTC
clone_size: many; v_call: TRBV21-1; j_call: TRBJ1-2; d_call: NA; cdr3_aa: CASSKTPDSYFNYGYTF; cdr3_nt: TGTGCCAGCAGCAAGACCCCGGACAGCTACTTTAACTATGGCTACACCTTC
clone_size: NA; v_call: TRBV27; j_call: TRBJ1-6; d_call: NA; cdr3_aa: CASSSPTELRNSPLHF; cdr3_nt: TGTGCCAGCAGTTCGCCGACAGAGTTAAGGAATTCACCCCTCCACTTT
clone_size: few; v_call: TRBV15; j_call: TRBJ1-4; d_call: TRBD1; cdr3_aa: CATSRDPTGQREKLFF; cdr3_nt: TGTGCCACCAGCAGAGACCCGACAGGGCAAAGAGAAAAACTGTTTTTT
clone_size: NA; v_call: TRBV29-1; j_call: TRBJ2-2; d_call: TRBD1; cdr3_aa: CSVERLAGQGHRGAVF; cdr3_nt: TGCAGCGTTGAAAGACTCGCGGGACAGGGACACCGGGGAGCTGTTTTT
clone_size: NA; v_call: TRBV19; j_call: TRBJ1-6; d_call: TRBD1; cdr3_aa: CASKGTGSYNSPLHF; cdr3_nt: TGTGCCAGTAAGGGGACAGGGTCCTATAATTCACCCCTCCACTTT
clone_size: NA; v_call: TRBV7-8; j_call: TRBJ1-2; d_call: TRBD1; cdr3_aa: CASSFRGAGGYYGYTF; cdr3_nt: TGTGCCAGCAGCTTTAGGGGGGCAGGGGGGTACTATGGCTACACCTTC
clone_size: NA; v_call: TRBV6-5; j_call: TRBJ1-1; d_call: NA; cdr3_aa: CASSYREYTEAFF; cdr3_nt: TGTGCCAGCAGTTATAGGGAGTACACTGAAGCTTTCTTT
clone_size: NA; v_call: TRBV5-1; j_call: TRBJ2-3; d_call: NA; cdr3_aa: CASSGWSSQDTQYF; cdr3_nt: TGCGCCAGCAGCGGTTGGTCGTCACAAGATACGCAGTATTTT
clone_size: NA; v_call: TRBV5-1; j_call: TRBJ2-7; d_call: TRBD1; cdr3_aa: CASSTGQGVDEQYF; cdr3_nt: TGCGCCAGCAGCACAGGACAGGGGGTAGACGAGCAGTACTTC
clone_size: NA; v_call: TRBV9; j_call: TRBJ1-2; d_call: NA; cdr3_aa: CASSVGSGPYGYTF; cdr3_nt: TGTGCCAGCAGCGTAGGATCAGGTCCCTATGGCTACACCTTC
clone_size: NA; v_call: TRBV30; j_call: TRBJ2-3; d_call: NA; cdr3_aa: CAGEQGRGPPTQYF; cdr3_nt: TGTGCCGGGGAACAGGGGCGGGGTCCTCCGACGCAGTATTTT
clone_size: NA; v_call: TRBV18; j_call: TRBJ2-1; d_call: TRBD1; cdr3_aa: CASSPQTGTGLNEQFF; cdr3_nt: TGTGCCAGCTCACCCCAGACAGGGACCGGCCTGAATGAGCAGTTCTTC
clone_size: NA; v_call: TRBV28; j_call: TRBJ1-2; d_call: TRBD1; cdr3_aa: CASSFLAGGEYGYTF; cdr3_nt: TGTGCCAGCAGTTTCTTGGCAGGGGGAGAATATGGCTACACCTTC
clone_size: NA; v_call: TRBV7-8; j_call: TRBJ2-7; d_call: TRBD1; cdr3_aa: CASSNPGQGGYEQYF; cdr3_nt: TGTGCCAGCAGCAATCCGGGACAGGGGGGTTACGAGCAGTACTTC
clone_size: NA; v_call: TRBV6-2/TRBV6-3; j_call: TRBJ1-3; d_call: NA; cdr3_aa: CASSPAAGNTIYF; cdr3_nt: TGTGCCAGCAGTCCCGCGGCCGGAAACACCATATATTTT
clone_size: NA; v_call: TRBV3-1/TRBV3-2; j_call: TRBJ1-6; d_call: NA; cdr3_aa: CASSQVEGNSPLHF; cdr3_nt: TGTGCCAGCAGCCAAGTAGAGGGCAATTCACCCCTCCACTTT
clone_size: NA; v_call: TRBV6-5; j_call: TRBJ1-5; d_call: NA; cdr3_aa: CASRETGWQPQHF; cdr3_nt: TGTGCCAGCAGGGAGACAGGATGGCAGCCCCAGCATTTT
clone_size: once; v_call: TRBV24-1; j_call: TRBJ1-2; d_call: NA; cdr3_aa: CATSDSAAGFDHNYGYTF; cdr3_nt: TGTGCCACCAGTGATTCGGCGGCCGGGTTTGACCATAACTATGGCTACACCTTC
clone_size: NA; v_call: TRBV4-3; j_call: TRBJ2-4; d_call: NA; cdr3_aa: CASSQDLRRSIQYF; cdr3_nt: TGCGCCAGCAGCCAAGATTTGCGGCGGTCTATTCAGTACTTC